This TCR beta chain was profiled in a study of CD8+ T cells in alopecia areata. Study-wide findings and caveats: Lesional tissue from the scalp (especially in alopecia totalis/universalis) showed higher clonality than normal scalp. Among the cells sequenced in scalp samples are also the resident alphabeta T cells of normal skin.

Trimming pared 4 bases from V and 0 bases from J, leaving 16 bases between. Germline V gene sequence: CDR1 SGHDT, CDR2 YYEEEE. The length of the CDR3 is 17 residues. Separation by sorting yielded CD4+ and CD8+ T cells from PBMCs. Once RNA had been extracted, it was reverse transcribed into cDNA to act as the sequencing template. Sequenced by immunoSEQ multiplex PCR; TCRdb stores in-frame clones only, minus some. Of around 120,000 clones detected, about 61% appear once; the ten largest clones hold roughly 2.8%. In the case of this clone: What it binds is not known.

Material: CD4+ T cells sorted from blood. The TCR originated in a human donor in good health. The chain couples TRBV5-6 to TRBJ2-2; D remains unclear. The CDR3 DNA reads as TGTGCCAGCAGCCAAACGGGCGATATCTCGAACACCGGGGAGCTGTTTTTT. Its translation is CASSQTGDISNTGELFF.